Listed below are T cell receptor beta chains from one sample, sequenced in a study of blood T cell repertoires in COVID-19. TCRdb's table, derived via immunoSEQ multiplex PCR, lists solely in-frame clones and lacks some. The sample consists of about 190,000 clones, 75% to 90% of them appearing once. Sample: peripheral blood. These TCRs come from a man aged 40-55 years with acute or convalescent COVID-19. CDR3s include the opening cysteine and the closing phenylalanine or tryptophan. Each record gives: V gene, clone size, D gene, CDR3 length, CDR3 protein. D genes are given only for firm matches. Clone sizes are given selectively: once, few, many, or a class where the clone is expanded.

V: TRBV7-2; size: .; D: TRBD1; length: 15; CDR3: CASSYRSTGGYEQYF
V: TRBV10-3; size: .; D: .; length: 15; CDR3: CAISEPDRTGNGYTF
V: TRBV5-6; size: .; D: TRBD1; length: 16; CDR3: CASIEYRTGVVSPLHF
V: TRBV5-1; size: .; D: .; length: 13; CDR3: CASSLGSRETQYF
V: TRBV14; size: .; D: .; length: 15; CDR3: CASSQSGQSNQPQHF
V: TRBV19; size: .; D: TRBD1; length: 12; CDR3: CASSPRQGEYTF
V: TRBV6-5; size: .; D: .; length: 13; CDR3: CASSQNGMDGYTF
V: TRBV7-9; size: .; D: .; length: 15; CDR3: CASTMALRPPDTIYF
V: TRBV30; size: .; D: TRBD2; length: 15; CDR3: CAWSGGLADTDTQYF
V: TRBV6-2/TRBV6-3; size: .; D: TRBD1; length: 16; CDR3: CASSKGQGAVNTEAFF
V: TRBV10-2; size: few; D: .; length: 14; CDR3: CASNGFPDTGELFF
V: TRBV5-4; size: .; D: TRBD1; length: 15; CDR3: CASSFDRGGSYEQYF
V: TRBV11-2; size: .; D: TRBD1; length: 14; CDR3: CASSLGDRMNEQFF
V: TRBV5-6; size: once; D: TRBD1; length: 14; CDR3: CASSFTGAVYEQYF
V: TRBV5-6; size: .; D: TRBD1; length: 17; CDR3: CASSLSQQGLMDYGYTF
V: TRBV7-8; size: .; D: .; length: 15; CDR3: CASSSWTAWNTEAFF
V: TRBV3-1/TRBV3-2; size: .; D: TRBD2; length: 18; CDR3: CASSQDSGLAGGGETQYF
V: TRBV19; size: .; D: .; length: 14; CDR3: CASSMGQGSYGYTF
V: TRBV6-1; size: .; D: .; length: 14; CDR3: CASSERGLGQPQHF
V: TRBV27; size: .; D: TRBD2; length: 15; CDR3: CASSLTSGGTYEQYF
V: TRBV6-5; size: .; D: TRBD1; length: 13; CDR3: CASSRDRGIGYTF
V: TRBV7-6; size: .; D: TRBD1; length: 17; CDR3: CASSLGYRGKAYNEQFF
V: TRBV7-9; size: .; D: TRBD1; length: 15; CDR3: CASSHRQGTYNEQFF
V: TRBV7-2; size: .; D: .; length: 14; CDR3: CASSYTVSNQPQHF
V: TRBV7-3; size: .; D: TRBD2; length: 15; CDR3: CASSLTSGAVNEQFF
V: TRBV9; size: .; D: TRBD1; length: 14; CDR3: CASSPTGGNSPLHF